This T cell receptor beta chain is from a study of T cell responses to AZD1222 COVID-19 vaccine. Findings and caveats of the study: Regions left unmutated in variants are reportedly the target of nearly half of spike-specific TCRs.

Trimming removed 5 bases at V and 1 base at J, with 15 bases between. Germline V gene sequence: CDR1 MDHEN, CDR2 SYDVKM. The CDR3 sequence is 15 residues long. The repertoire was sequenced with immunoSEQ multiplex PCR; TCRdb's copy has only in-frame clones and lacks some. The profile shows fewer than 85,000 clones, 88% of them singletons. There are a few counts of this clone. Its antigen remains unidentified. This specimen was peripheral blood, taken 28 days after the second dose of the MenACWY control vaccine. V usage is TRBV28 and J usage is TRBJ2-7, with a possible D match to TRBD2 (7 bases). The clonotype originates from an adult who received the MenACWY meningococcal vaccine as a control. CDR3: CASSREGGASYEQYF. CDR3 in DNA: TGTGCCAGCAGTAGGGAGGGGGGTGCATCCTACGAGCAGTACTTC.